These 13 T cell receptor beta chains originate from one sample sequenced in a study of CXCR3-negative and CXCR3-positive naive CD8 T cells. Via 5' RACE with UMI labels, TRB cDNA libraries were prepared. TCRdb reprocessed the 5' RACE reads and keeps a single row for each CDR3 protein, giving no DNA. The sample includes approximately 40,000 distinct CDR3 sequences. The material sequenced was memory CD8+ T cells from blood. The receptors here all came from a human donor in good health. Some clones in this sample may be carry-over from other donors' samples.

The chain combines TRBV7-2 with TRBJ1-1; TCRdb's D call of TRBD1 is untestable without DNA. Germline CDR1 SGHTA, CDR2 FQGNSA. This CDR3 contains 14 residues. The CDR3: CASSFSGDVREAFF.

The rearrangement joins TRBV20-1 to TRBJ1-5. Germline V gene sequence: CDR1 DFQATT, CDR2 SNEGSKA (reference sequence). The CDR3 contains 14 residues. CDR3 residues: CSAGESREELPQHF.

The chain recombines TRBV5-6 with TRBJ1-1; TCRdb reports TRBD1, a call that lacks DNA to check it against. This CDR3 comprises 14 residues. Germline assignment: CDR1 SGHDT and CDR2 YYEEEE. The CDR3 sequence: CASSFPGLNTEAFF.

V gene TRBV29-1 combines with J gene TRBJ2-7; TCRdb indicates TRBD1, and absent DNA this call remains unverified. The V gene's germline CDR1 is SQVTM and CDR2 ANQGSEA. This CDR3 spans 13 amino acids. This chain's CDR3 is CSVEGSDSYEQYF.

V is TRBV9 and J is TRBJ1-1; with no DNA, the TCRdb D assignment of TRBD1 cannot be verified. Germline V gene sequence: CDR1 SGDLS, CDR2 YYNGEE. There are 12 residues in the CDR3. The CDR3 region is CASSPGGAEAFF. Based on the CDR3 plus reference TRBV9 and TRBJ1-1, the full variable domain is DSGVTQTPKHLITATGQRVTLRCSPRSGDLSVYWYQQSLDQGLQFLIQYYNGEERAKGNILERFSAQQFPDLHSELNLSSLELGDSALYFCASSPGGAEAFFGQGTRLTVV.

V usage is TRBV21-1 and J usage is TRBJ1-2; the TCRdb D gene call, TRBD1, has no DNA to confirm it. TRBV21-1 is flagged as a pseudogene. The CDR3 totals 17 residues. The CDR3 sequence: CASTKSFGTPHFYGYTF.

This chain uses TRBV7-8 with TRBJ1-5; the TCRdb D gene call, TRBD1, has no DNA to confirm it. The CDR3 spans 15 residues. Germline V gene data show CDR1 as SGHVS and CDR2 as FQNEAQ. CDR3: CASSLALGLGEPQHF.

This rearrangement joins TRBV9 to TRBJ2-3; the TCRdb D gene call, TRBD2, has no DNA to confirm it. Germline V gives CDR1 SGDLS, CDR2 YYNGEE. This CDR3 has 16 amino acids. The CDR3 protein is CASGDPQAGGTDTQYF.

The rearrangement links TRBV3-1 to TRBJ2-3; there is no DNA to check the TCRdb D call of TRBD1. The CDR3 consists of 14 residues. Germline values: CDR1 LGHDT, CDR2 YNNKEL (reference sequence). CDR3 region: CASSQSSQGDTQYF.

The chain carries TRBV11-2 and TRBJ1-5; TCRdb calls TRBD1, which cannot be checked without DNA. This CDR3 is built from 15 residues. Looked up from germline, CDR1 is SGHAT and CDR2 is FQNNGV. CDR3 sequence reads: CASSPRPGFDQPQHF.

Here the CDR3 reads CASSGRQNLNTEAFF. V and J are TRBV6-1 and TRBJ1-1; TCRdb returns TRBD1, unconfirmable since there is no DNA. This CDR3 spans 15 amino acids. Per germline, CDR1 MNHNS and CDR2 SASEGT.

This chain links TRBV6-5 with TRBJ1-2; the D call of TRBD1 rests on TCRdb alone, since no DNA is present to check it. CDR1 is MNHEY, CDR2 SVGAGI, per germline. The CDR3 runs 16 residues. CDR3 in amino acids: CASSTGGAKFQNGYTF.

The J gene is TRBJ1-5, the V gene TRBV28; absent DNA, TCRdb's TRBD1 call cannot be checked. CDR3 length equals 14 residues. Germline CDR1 MDHEN, CDR2 SYDVKM. CDR3: CASSLTGENQPQHF. Variable domain in full (rest from reference TRBV28 and TRBJ1-5): DVKVTQSSRYLVKRTGEKVFLECVQDMDHENMFWYRQDPGLGLRLIYFSYDVKMKEKGDIPEGYSVSREKKERFSLILESASTNQTSMYLCASSLTGENQPQHFGDGTRLSIL.